This TCR beta chain was captured by sequencing in a study of cytomegalovirus exposure and HLA in healthy donors. Study context: Earlier, roughly 120 million unique TCR beta sequences were recovered from roughly 200 million T cells by an analysis. Study results and caveats: Highest at DRB1 and lowest at HLA-C, TCR association rates differed among HLA loci in a later analysis. An Asian-associated ancestry cluster reportedly showed fewer N-insertions than the roughly 700-donor mean in a later analysis. The sole available immune exposure information was CMV serostatus.

On this clone: Its target is not known.

Trimming cost V 5 bases and J 4 bases, with 8 bases left between them. Germline CDR1 is SNHLY and CDR2 is FYNNEI. The CDR3 runs 12 residues. PCR used 60 Vbeta primers and 13 Jbeta primers. Libraries were prepared by immunoSEQ multiplex PCR; TCRdb keeps only in-frame clonotypes and omits some of them. The sample records 150,000 or so clones, approximately 85% being singletons. The receptor comes from a young man in good health and CMV-seropositive. Sequencing was done on a sample of PBMCs. The gene calls are TRBV2 and TRBJ2-5; no clear D gene. This CDR3 reads CASSSVIETQYF. As DNA, the CDR3 is TGTGCCAGCAGTTCGGTTATAGAGACCCAGTACTTC.